These 5 T cell receptor beta chains were all obtained from the same sample, sequenced in a study of graft-versus-host responses after intestinal transplantation. The antigens for these receptors are not known. Data came from immunoSEQ multiplex PCR; TCRdb stores just in-frame clones and leaves some out. The repertoire holds 80,000 to 95,000 clones, with just over 90% as singletons. The specimen comprised unstimulated CD8+ T cells sorted from spleen or lymph node cells, sampled before intestinal transplant. These receptors all stem from a human donor who received an intestinal transplant.

In this sample, this clone turned up once. The chain uses TRBV7-9 and TRBJ2-1; TRBD2 agrees at 7 bases. Germline CDR1 reads SEHNR; CDR2 reads FQNEAQ (reference sequence). The CDR3 covers 13 residues. With 7 bases clipped from V and 6 bases from J, the junction kept 6 bases outside the gene matches. The CDR3 DNA reads as TGTGCCAGCACCCAAGGGAGGGTCAATGAGCAGTTCTTC. Its protein product is CASTQGRVNEQFF.

This sequence joins TRBV5-1 and TRBJ2-5; D is undetermined. CDR3 length: 15 amino acids. CDR1 and CDR2 (germline): SGHRS, YFSETQ. V was pared by 0 bases and J by 4 bases, with 13 bases between. The CDR3, as DNA: TGCGCCAGCAGCTTGGAGACTCTAGGTACAGAGACCCAGTACTTC. Protein: CASSLETLGTETQYF.

V gene TRBV4-1 combines with J gene TRBJ2-5; D is possibly TRBD1 (6 bases). Germline CDR1 and CDR2: MGHRA and YSYEKL. The CDR3 is made up of 17 amino acids. The V end was cut by 9 bases, the J end by 2 bases, with 25 bases between. CDR3 loop: CASSSRSQGLGQETQYF. The CDR3 coding sequence is TGCGCCAGTTCGTCCAGGTCTCAGGGGTTGGGACAAGAGACCCAGTACTTC.

This rearrangement joins TRBV4-3 to TRBJ2-7; D is undetermined. The CDR3 is made up of 16 amino acids. CDR1 LGHNA and CDR2 YSLEER come from the germline V gene. V was clipped by 0 bases and J by 3 bases, with 15 bases between them. The CDR3 DNA reads as TGCGCCAGCAGCCAAGATCACTCCGCAAACGTCTACGAGCAGTACTTC. Its translation: CASSQDHSANVYEQYF.

The V and J genes are TRBV2 and TRBJ1-1; TRBD1 aligns across 7 bases. Germline CDR1 is SNHLY and CDR2 is FYNNEI. V lost 0 bases and J lost 6; bases outside the gene matches: 10. The CDR3 contains 16 residues. The CDR3 DNA sequence: TGTGCCAGCAGTGAAGCAGGGGGCAATTACGTGGCTGAAGCTTTCTTT. It yields the protein CASSEAGGNYVAEAFF.